In this sample, the clone carrying this T cell receptor beta chain turned up a few times. The target antigen is unknown. The data belong to a study of cytomegalovirus exposure and HLA in healthy donors. Study-level background: Drawn from HLA-typed donors, around 85 million unique TCRs were held in an early data release. Study findings and constraints: The authors later found HLA-associated TCR beta chains more clonally expanded than equally common others.

Donors in the study were healthy people who gave bone marrow. The PCR had 60 Vbeta and 13 Jbeta primers. Libraries were prepared by immunoSEQ multiplex PCR; TCRdb keeps only in-frame clonotypes and omits some of them. In the table there are 75,000 to 85,000 clones, less than 85% of which are singletons. V trimming: 2 bases; J trimming: 10 bases; junction bases outside the gene matches: 11. Germline V gene data show CDR1 as SGHKS and CDR2 as YYEKEE (reference sequence). The CDR3 contains 16 residues. The sample was PBMCs. This receptor was taken from a male donor in good health and CMV-seronegative. The rearrangement uses TRBV5-5 and TRBJ2-3; 12 bases map to TRBD2. CDR3 in amino acids: CASSFLAGGLNPSQYF. The CDR3 coding sequence is TGTGCCAGCAGCTTTCTAGCGGGGGGGCTAAATCCCTCGCAGTATTTT.